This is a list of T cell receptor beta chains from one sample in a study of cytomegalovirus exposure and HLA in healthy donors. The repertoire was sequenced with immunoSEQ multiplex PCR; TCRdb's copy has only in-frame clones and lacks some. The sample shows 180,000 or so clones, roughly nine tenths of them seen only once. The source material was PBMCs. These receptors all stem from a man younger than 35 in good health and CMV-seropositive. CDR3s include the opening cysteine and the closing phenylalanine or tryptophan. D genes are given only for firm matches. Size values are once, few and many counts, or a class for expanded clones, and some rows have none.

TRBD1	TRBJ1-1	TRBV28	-	TGTGCCAGCAGTTCCCTCAACGGACAGGGTTGGACTGAAGCTTTCTTT	CASSSLNGQGWTEAFF
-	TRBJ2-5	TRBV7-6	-	TGTGCCAGCAGCTTAGCGGCGACTTTAGAGACCCAGTACTTC	CASSLAATLETQYF
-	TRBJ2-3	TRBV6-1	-	TGTGCCAGCAGTGACCGCGTCGACACCTACCTCACAGATACGCAGTATTTT	CASSDRVDTYLTDTQYF
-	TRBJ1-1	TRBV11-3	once	TGTGCCAGCAGCTTCGGGTCGAACACTGAAGCTTTCTTT	CASSFGSNTEAFF
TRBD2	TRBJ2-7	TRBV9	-	TGTGCCAGCAGCGCAAGCGGGGGCACCTACGAGCAGTACTTC	CASSASGGTYEQYF
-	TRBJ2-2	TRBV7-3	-	TGTGCCAGCGCCCCCACCGGGGCCGGGGAGCTGTTTTTT	CASAPTGAGELFF
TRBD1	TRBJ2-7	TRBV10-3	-	TGTGCCACCCATGGCTGGGGGGACAGGGGGCTCTACGAGCAGTACTTC	CATHGWGDRGLYEQYF
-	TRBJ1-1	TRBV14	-	TGTGCCAGCAGCTCTGGGCAAGACACTGAAGCTTTCTTT	CASSSGQDTEAFF
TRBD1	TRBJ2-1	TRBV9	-	TGTGCCAGCAGCGCCCGACAGGGGAATGAGCAGTTCTTC	CASSARQGNEQFF
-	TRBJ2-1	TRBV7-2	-	TGTGCCAGCAGCTCACAGGGGACTCGAGGCGATGAGCAGTTCTTC	CASSSQGTRGDEQFF